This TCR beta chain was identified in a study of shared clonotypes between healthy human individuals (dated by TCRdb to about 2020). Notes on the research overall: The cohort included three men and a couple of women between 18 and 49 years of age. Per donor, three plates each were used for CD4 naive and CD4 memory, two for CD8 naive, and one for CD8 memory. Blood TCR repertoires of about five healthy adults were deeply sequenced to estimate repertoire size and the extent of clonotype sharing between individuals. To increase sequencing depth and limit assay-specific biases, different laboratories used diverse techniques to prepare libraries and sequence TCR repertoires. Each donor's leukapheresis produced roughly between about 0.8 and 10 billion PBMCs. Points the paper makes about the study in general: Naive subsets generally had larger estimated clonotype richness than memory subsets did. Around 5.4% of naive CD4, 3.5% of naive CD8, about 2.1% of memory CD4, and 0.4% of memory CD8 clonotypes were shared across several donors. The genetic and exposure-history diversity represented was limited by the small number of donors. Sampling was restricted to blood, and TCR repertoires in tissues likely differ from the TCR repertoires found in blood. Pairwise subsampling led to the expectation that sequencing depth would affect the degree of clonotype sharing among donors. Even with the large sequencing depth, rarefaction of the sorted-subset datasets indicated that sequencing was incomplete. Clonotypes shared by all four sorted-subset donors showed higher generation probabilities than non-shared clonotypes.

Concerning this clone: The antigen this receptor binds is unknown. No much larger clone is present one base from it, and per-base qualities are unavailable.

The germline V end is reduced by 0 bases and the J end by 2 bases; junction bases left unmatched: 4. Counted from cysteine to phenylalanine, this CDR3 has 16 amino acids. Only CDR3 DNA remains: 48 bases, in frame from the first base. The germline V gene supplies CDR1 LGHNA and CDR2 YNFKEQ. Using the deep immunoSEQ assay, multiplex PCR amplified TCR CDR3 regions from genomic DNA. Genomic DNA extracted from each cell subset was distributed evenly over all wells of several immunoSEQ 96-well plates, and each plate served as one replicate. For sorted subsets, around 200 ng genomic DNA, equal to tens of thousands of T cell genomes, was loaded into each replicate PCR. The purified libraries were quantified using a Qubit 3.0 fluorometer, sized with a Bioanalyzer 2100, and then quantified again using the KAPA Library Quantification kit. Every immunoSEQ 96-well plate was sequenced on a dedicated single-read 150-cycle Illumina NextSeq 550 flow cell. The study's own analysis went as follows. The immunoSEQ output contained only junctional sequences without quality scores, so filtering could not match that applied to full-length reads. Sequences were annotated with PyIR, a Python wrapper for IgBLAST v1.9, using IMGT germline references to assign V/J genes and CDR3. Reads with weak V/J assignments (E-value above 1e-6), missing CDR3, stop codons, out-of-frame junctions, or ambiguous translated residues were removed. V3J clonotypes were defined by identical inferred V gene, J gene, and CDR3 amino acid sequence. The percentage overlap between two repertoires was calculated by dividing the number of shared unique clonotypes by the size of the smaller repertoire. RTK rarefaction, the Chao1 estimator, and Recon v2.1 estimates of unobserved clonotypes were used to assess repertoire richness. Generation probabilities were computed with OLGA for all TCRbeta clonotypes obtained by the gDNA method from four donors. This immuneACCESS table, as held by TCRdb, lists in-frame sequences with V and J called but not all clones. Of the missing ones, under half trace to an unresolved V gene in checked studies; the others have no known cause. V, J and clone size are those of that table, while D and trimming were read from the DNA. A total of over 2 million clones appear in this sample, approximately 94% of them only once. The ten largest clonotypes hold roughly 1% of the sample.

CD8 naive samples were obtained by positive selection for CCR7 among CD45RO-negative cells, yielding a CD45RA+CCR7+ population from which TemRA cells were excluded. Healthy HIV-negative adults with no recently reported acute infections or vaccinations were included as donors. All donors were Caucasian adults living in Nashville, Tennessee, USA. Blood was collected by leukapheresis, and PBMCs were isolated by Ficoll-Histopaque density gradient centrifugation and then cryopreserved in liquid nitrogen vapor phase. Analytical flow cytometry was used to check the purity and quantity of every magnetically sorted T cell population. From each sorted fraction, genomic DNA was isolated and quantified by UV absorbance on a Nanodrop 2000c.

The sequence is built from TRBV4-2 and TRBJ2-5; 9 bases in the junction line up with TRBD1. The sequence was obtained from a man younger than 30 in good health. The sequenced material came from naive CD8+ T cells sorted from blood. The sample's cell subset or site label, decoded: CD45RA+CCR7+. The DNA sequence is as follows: TGTGCCAGCAGCCAAGATCTTGGACAGGGGCAAGAGACCCAGTACTTC. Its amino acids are CASSQDLGQGQETQYF.